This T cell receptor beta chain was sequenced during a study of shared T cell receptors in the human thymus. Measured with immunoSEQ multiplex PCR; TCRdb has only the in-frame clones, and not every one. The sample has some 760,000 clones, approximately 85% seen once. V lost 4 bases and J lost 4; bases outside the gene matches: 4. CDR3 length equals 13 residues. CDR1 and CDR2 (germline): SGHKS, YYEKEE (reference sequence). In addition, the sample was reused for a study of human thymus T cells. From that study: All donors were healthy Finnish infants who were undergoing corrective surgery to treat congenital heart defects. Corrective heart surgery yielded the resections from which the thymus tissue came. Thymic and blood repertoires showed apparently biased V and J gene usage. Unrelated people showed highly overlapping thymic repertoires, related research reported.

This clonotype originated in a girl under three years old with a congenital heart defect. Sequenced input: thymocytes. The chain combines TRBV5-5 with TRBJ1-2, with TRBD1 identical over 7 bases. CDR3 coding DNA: TGTGCCAGCAGCCCGACAGGGCTCTATGGCTACACCTTC. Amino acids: CASSPTGLYGYTF. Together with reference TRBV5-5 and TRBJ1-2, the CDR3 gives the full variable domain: DAGVTQSPTHLIKTRGQQVTLRCSPISGHKSVSWYQQVLGQGPQFIFQYYEKEERGRGNFPDRFSARQFPNYSSELNVNALLLGDSALYLCASSPTGLYGYTFGSGTRLTVV.